The present TCR beta chain was sequenced within a study of shared clonotypes between healthy human individuals. Profiling relied on immunoSEQ multiplex PCR, and the TCRdb table lists in-frame clones only, not all of them. The sample yields about half a million clones, around 73% seen once. The clonotype comes from a woman aged 40 to 49 in good health. Some clones in this sample may be carry-over from other donors' samples. The sample was PBMCs.

The CDR3 DNA is TGTGCCATCCGGCCGATCAGAAACAGCTTGAACACTGAAGCTTTCTTT. This encodes CAIRPIRNSLNTEAFF. This sequence joins TRBV6-6 and TRBJ1-1; D remains ambiguous. CDR3 size: 16 residues. The V gene's germline CDR1 is MNHNY and CDR2 SVGAGI (reference sequence). V lost 10 bases and J 0 bases, leaving 21 bases between the germline ends.